The present T cell receptor beta chain was sequenced within a study of regulatory T cells in long-lasting Graves disease. Study results and limitations: Persistent disease showed a preference for TRBV28, TRBJ1-2 and TRBJ2-5. Persistent Graves' patients showed less TCR diversity than newly diagnosed ones.

Trimming removed 4 bases at V and 8 bases at J, with 12 bases between. Germline CDR1 is SGHTS and CDR2 is YDEGEE. CDR3 length: 12 residues. This clonotype showed up just once. No antigen is known for it. Time point described: newly diagnosed GD, antithyroid drugs for less than 3 months. Extracted RNA from PBMCs served as the source of the TCR library. With iRepertoire HTBI primers and Arm-PCR of CDR3 regions, TCR beta libraries were built. MiXCR was run by TCRdb on the multiplex PCR reads, yielding one entry per CDR3 protein. The data contain around 470,000 distinct CDR3 sequences, 14% of them seen just once; the ten biggest clones take up approximately 15%. The sample was also linked to a second study, of T cells in Graves' hyperthyroidism and ophthalmopathy.

The gene calls are TRBV5-8 and TRBJ1-2, with no clear D. Specimen: peripheral blood mononuclear cells (PBMCs), collected at new diagnosis, from a patient treated with antithyroid drugs. The receptor was isolated from a woman between 45 and 60 years old with Graves disease. CDR3 in DNA: TGTGCCAGCAGCCTCTTGGGCCGCGGCTACACCTTC. It translates to CASSLLGRGYTF.